This T cell receptor (beta chain) was captured in a study of cytomegalovirus exposure and HLA in healthy donors. Study-level findings and limits: Earlier analysis yielded a pattern in which most TCR beta V segments were productive about 90% or about 30% of the time. CMV serostatus was the only recorded immune exposure for donors.

Healthy donors of bone marrow made up the group. PCR primers comprised 60 Vbeta and 13 Jbeta primers. Authors' analysis steps: Around 9.9 million shared chains were among the roughly 80 million unique TCR beta chains that a later analysis counted. Sequencing was performed with immunoSEQ multiplex PCR; in TCRdb, only in-frame clones are kept and a portion is missing. That table furnishes V, J and clone size, whereas the DNA furnished D and trimming. The sample holds approximately 170,000 clones, 79% seen once. Trimming pared 0 bases from V and 0 bases from J, leaving 8 bases between. CDR1 is MNHNS, CDR2 SASEGT, per germline. The CDR3 totals 15 residues. This clone has a handful of counts. Its matching antigen is unknown.

This chain joins TRBV6-1 and TRBJ2-5; D remains unclear. Sample: PBMCs. The clonotype was recovered from a woman aged 45-60 years in good health and CMV-seronegative. CDR3 DNA sequence: TGTGCCAGCAGTGAAGCGCTGACAAACCAAGAGACCCAGTACTTC. Translated, it gives CASSEALTNQETQYF.